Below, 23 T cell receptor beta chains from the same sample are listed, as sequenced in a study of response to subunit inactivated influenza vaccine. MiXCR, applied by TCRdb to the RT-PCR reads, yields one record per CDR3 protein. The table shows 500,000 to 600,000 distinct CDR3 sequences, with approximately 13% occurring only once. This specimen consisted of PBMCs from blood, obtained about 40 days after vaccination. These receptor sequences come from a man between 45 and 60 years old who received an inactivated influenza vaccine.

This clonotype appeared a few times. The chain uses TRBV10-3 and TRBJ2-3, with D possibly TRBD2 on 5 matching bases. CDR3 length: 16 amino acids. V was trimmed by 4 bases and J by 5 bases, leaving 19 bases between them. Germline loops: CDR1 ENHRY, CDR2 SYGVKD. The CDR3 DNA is TGTGCCATCAGTGGGATCCCGGCGGGTGTGGAAGATACGCAGTATTTT. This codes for CAISGIPAGVEDTQYF.

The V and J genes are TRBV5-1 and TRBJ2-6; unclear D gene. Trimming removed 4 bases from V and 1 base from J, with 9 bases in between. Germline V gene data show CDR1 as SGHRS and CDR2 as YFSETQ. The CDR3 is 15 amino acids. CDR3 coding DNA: TGCGCCAGCAGCCAGACGCTTTCTGGGGCCAACGTCCTGACTTTC. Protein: CASSQTLSGANVLTF.

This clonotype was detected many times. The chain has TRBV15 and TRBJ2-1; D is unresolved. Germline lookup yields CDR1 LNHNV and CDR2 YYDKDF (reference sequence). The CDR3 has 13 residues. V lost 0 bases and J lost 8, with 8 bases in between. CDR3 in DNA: TGTGCCACCAGCAGAGATCTTGGATATGAGCAGTTCTTC. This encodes CATSRDLGYEQFF. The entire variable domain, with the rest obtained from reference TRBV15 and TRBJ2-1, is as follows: DAMVIQNPRYQVTQFGKPVTLSCSQTLNHNVMYWYQQKSSQAPKLLFHYYDKDFNNEADTPDNFQSRRPNTSFCFLDIRSPGLGDTAMYLCATSRDLGYEQFFGPGTRLTVL.

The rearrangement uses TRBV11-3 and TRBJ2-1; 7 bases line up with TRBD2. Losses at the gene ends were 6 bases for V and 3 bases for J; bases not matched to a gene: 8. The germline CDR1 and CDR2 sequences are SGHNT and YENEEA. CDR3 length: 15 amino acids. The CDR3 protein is CASSPGTNNYNEQFF. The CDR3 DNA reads TGTGCCAGCAGTCCCGGGACTAATAACTACAATGAGCAGTTCTTC.

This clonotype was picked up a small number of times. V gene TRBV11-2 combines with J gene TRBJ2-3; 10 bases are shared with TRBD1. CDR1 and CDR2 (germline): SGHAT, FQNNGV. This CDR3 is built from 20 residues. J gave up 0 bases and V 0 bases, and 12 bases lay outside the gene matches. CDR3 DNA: TGTGCCAGCAGCTTAGAATGGGAGGTGGACAGGGGGTTTAGCACAGATACGCAGTATTTT. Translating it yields CASSLEWEVDRGFSTDTQYF. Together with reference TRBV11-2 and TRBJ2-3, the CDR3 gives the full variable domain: EAGVAQSPRYKIIEKRQSVAFWCNPISGHATLYWYQQILGQGPKLLIQFQNNGVVDDSQLPKDRFSAERLKGVDSTLKIQPAKLEDSAVYLCASSLEWEVDRGFSTDTQYFGPGTRLTVL.

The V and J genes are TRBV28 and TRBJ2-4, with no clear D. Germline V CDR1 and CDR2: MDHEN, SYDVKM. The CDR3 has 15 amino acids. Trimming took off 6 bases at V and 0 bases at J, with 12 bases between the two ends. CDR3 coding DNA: TGTGCCAGCAGCCTAATCAGGCTAGCCAAAAACATTCAGTACTTC. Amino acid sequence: CASSLIRLAKNIQYF.

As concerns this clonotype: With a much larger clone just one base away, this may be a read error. The CDR3 protein is CAGSRLTSGEQETQYF. In DNA, the CDR3 is TGCGCCGGCAGCCGCCTGACTAGCGGGGAACAAGAGACCCAGTACTTC. The rearrangement joins TRBV5-1 to TRBJ2-5; 11 bases align to TRBD2. CDR1 and CDR2 from the germline V gene are SGHRS and YFSETQ. CDR3 length: 16 residues. The full variable domain, in which reference TRBV5-1 and TRBJ2-5 provide the parts outside the CDR3, is KAGVTQTPRYLIKTRGQQVTLSCSPISGHRSVSWYQQTPGQGLQFLFEYFSETQRNKGNFPGRFSGRQFSNSRSEMNVSTLELGDSALYLCAGSRLTSGEQETQYFGPGTRLLVL.

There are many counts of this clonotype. In DNA form, the CDR3 reads TGTGCCAGCAGCTTGGAGCATCAAGAGACCCAGTACTTC. Translation: CASSLEHQETQYF. The chain joins TRBV5-6 to TRBJ2-5, with D unclear. Germline V gene lookup returns CDR1 SGHDT and CDR2 YYEEEE. V dropped 0 bases and J dropped 2 bases, with 5 bases sitting between them. There are 13 residues in the CDR3.

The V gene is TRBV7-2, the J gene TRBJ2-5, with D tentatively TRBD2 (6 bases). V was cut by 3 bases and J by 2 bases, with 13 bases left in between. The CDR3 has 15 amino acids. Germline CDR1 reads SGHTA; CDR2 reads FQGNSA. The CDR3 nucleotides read TGTGCCAGCAGCTTTAGCCGGGACTCACAAGAGACCCAGTACTTC. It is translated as CASSFSRDSQETQYF.

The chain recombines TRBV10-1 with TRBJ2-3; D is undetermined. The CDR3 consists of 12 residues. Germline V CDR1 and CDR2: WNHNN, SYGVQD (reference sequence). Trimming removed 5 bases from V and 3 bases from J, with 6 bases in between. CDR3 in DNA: TGCGCCAGCAGTCGGGTGACAGATACGCAGTATTTT. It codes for CASSRVTDTQYF.

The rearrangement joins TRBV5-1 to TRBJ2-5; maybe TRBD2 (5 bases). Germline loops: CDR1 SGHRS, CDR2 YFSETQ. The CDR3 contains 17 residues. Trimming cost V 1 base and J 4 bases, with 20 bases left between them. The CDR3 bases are TGCGCCAGCAGCTTGATTGCGCTTTCGCGTGGAGGAGAGACCCAGTACTTC. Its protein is CASSLIALSRGGETQYF.

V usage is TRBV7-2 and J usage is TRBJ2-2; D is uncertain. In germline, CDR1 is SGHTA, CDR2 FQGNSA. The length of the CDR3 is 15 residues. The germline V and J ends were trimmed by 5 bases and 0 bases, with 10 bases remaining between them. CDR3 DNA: TGTGCCAGCAGCCTTCGAATTACGAACACCGGGGAGCTGTTTTTT. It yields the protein CASSLRITNTGELFF.

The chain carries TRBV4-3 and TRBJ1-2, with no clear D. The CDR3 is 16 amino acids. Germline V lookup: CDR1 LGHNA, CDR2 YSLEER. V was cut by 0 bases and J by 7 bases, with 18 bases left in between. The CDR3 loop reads CASSQDRDGRWGGYTF. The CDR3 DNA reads TGCGCCAGCAGCCAAGACCGCGACGGAAGATGGGGTGGCTACACCTTC.

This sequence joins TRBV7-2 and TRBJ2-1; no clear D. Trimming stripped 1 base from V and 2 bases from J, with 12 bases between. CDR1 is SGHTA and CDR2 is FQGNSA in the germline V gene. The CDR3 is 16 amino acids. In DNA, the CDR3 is TGTGCCAGCAGCTTAGGTGCGTTGAGGCCCTACAATGAGCAGTTCTTC. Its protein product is CASSLGALRPYNEQFF.

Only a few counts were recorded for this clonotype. The CDR3 loop is CASSSGGATYGYTF. CDR3 DNA sequence: TGTGCCAGCAGCTCAGGGGGCGCGACCTATGGCTACACCTTC. This sequence joins TRBV7-2 and TRBJ1-2; 8 positions match TRBD1. The CDR3 is made up of 14 amino acids. Trimming at V came to 4 bases and at J to 4 bases, leaving 5 bases not matched to a gene. CDR1 and CDR2 from the germline V gene are SGHTA and FQGNSA.

The CDR3: CASSLILGSYEQYF. CDR3 nucleotides: TGTGCCAGCAGCTTAATACTAGGTAGCTACGAGCAGTACTTC. V is TRBV7-2 and J is TRBJ2-7, with D tentatively TRBD2 (5 bases). The germline V gene encodes CDR1 SGHTA and CDR2 FQGNSA. The V end was cut by 2 bases, the J end by 3 bases, with 11 bases between. The CDR3 covers 14 residues.

CDR3 nucleotides: TGTGCCAGCAGCACCCGGGATACCTACTACGAGCAGTACTTC. This encodes CASSTRDTYYEQYF. This chain links TRBV28 with TRBJ2-7; TRBD2 might be the D (5 bases). CDR1 and CDR2 (germline): MDHEN, SYDVKM. Trimming left V 6 bases short and J 3 bases short, with 15 bases between. The length of the CDR3 is 14 residues.

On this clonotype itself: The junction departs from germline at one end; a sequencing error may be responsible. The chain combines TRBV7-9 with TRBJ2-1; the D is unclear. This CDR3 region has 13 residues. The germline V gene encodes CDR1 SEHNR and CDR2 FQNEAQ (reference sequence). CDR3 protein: CASSFPVGNEQVF. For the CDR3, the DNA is TGTGCCAGCAGCTTCCCGGTGGGCAATGAGCAGGTCTTC.

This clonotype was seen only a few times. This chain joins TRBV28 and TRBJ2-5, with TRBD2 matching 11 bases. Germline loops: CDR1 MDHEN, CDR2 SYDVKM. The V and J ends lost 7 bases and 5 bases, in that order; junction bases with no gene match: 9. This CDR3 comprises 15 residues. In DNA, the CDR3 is TGTGCCAGCAACTTACTAGCGGGGGCTTTGGAGACCCAGTACTTC. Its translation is CASNLLAGALETQYF.

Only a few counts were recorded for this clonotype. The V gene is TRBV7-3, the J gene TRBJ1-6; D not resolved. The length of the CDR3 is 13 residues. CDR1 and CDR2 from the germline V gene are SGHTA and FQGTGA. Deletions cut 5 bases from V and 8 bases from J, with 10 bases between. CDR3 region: CASSPTPDSPLHF. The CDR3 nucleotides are TGTGCCAGCAGCCCCACGCCTGATTCACCCCTCCACTTT.

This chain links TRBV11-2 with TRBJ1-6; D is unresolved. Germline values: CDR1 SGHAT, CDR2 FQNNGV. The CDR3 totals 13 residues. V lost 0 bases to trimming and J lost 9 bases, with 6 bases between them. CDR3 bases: TGTGCCAGCAGCTTAGACCGGGGTTCACCCCTCCACTTT. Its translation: CASSLDRGSPLHF.

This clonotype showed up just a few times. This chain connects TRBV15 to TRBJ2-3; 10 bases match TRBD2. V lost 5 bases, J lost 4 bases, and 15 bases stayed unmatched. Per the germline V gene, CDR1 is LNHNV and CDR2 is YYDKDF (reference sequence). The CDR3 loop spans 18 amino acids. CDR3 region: CATSQRLLASGSADTQYF. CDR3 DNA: TGTGCCACCAGCCAACGACTTTTGGCTAGCGGGAGTGCAGATACGCAGTATTTT. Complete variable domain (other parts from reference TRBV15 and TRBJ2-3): DAMVIQNPRYQVTQFGKPVTLSCSQTLNHNVMYWYQQKSSQAPKLLFHYYDKDFNNEADTPDNFQSRRPNTSFCFLDIRSPGLGDTAMYLCATSQRLLASGSADTQYFGPGTRLTVL.

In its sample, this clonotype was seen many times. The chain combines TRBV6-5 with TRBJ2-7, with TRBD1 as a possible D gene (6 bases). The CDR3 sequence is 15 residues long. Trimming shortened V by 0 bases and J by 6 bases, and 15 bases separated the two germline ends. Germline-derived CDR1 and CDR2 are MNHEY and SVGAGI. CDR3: CASSYSTGQSSEQYF. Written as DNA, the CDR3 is TGTGCCAGCAGTTACTCAACAGGGCAATCCAGCGAGCAGTACTTC.